A single sample gave rise to the 10 T cell receptor beta chains below, sequenced in a study of blood T cell repertoires in COVID-19 (dated by TCRdb to the early 2020s). The library was built by means of the immunoSEQ multiplex PCR assay. TCRdb mirrors the immuneACCESS table, restricted to in-frame sequences. Some clones are absent from its copies; in checked studies, under half trace to an unresolved V gene, and the reason for the others is unknown. This sample is represented by about 140,000 clones; around nine tenths of them were singletons. The ten largest clones represent around 5% of the sample. The sample consisted of peripheral blood. Receptors originate from a human donor in a cohort sampled during active COVID-19.

The J gene is TRBJ2-3, the V gene TRBV5-1; TRBD2 agrees at 7 bases. Germline loops: CDR1 SGHRS, CDR2 YFSETQ. There are 13 residues in the CDR3. V shed 7 bases, J shed 3 bases, and the junction held 5 bases outside the gene matches. CDR3 protein: CASARLATDTQYF. The DNA of the CDR3 is TGCGCCAGCGCAAGACTAGCAACAGATACGCAGTATTTT.

V usage is TRBV5-4 and J usage is TRBJ2-7; D perhaps matches TRBD2 (6 bases). Germline assignment: CDR1 SGHNT and CDR2 YYREEE (reference sequence). The CDR3 consists of 15 residues. V lost 0 bases and J lost 3, with 13 bases in between. The CDR3 sequence is CASSLVPEGSYEQYF. Here the CDR3 DNA reads TGTGCCAGCAGCTTGGTTCCGGAGGGGAGCTACGAGCAGTACTTC.

J is TRBJ2-7 and V is TRBV2; 11 nucleotides line up with TRBD1. The V gene's germline CDR1 is SNHLY and CDR2 FYNNEI. This CDR3 has 14 amino acids. The ends lost 4 bases at V and 4 bases at J; junction bases unmatched: 3. The CDR3 DNA is TGTGCCAGCAGTGTGGGACAGGGGGGTTACGAGCAGTACTTC. Protein: CASSVGQGGYEQYF.

This CDR3 is CASSQDPTTGVYGYTF. The DNA for the CDR3 is TGCGCCAGCAGCCAAGATCCCACCACGGGGGTCTATGGCTACACCTTC. The chain has TRBV4-1 and TRBJ1-2, with a possible D match to TRBD1 (5 bases). Germline CDR1 is MGHRA and CDR2 is YSYEKL. This CDR3 comprises 16 residues. Trimming stripped 0 bases from V and 4 bases from J, with 15 bases between.

This clone was observed once. The genes are TRBV28 and TRBJ1-1; D remains ambiguous. CDR1 is MDHEN, CDR2 SYDVKM, per germline. V lost 7 bases and J 1 base, leaving 10 bases between the germline ends. CDR3 size: 13 residues. CDR3 sequence reads: CASTFGSNTEAFF. In nucleotides, the CDR3 is TGTGCCAGCACCTTCGGGTCGAACACTGAAGCTTTCTTT.

The V gene is TRBV11-2, the J gene TRBJ2-7; D might be TRBD1 (6 bases). The CDR3 extends over 16 amino acids. Trimming removed 5 bases at V and 3 bases at J, with 20 bases between. Germline lookup yields CDR1 SGHAT and CDR2 FQNNGV. The CDR3 protein is CASSPTPVGRGYEQYF. CDR3 coding DNA: TGTGCCAGCAGCCCCACTCCGGTGGGCAGGGGCTACGAGCAGTACTTC.

The chain joins TRBV6-1 to TRBJ2-7; 7 positions agree with TRBD1. The CDR3 has 14 residues. J lost 2 bases, V lost 1 base, and 2 bases had no gene match. Per the germline V gene, CDR1 is MNHNS and CDR2 is SASEGT. CDR3 region: CASSEGDRTYEQYF. The DNA for the CDR3 is TGTGCCAGCAGTGAAGGGGACAGAACCTACGAGCAGTACTTC.

J is TRBJ1-3 and V is TRBV9, with D perhaps TRBD1 (6 bases). Germline CDR1 reads SGDLS; CDR2 reads YYNGEE. The CDR3 sequence is 16 residues long. V shed 0 bases and J shed 0 bases, with 10 bases lying between them. CDR3 nucleotides: TGTGCCAGCAGCGTAGCCCTACAGGGCTCTGGAAACACCATATATTTT. Translated, it gives CASSVALQGSGNTIYF. Drawing the rest from reference TRBV9 and TRBJ1-3, the complete variable domain is DSGVTQTPKHLITATGQRVTLRCSPRSGDLSVYWYQQSLDQGLQFLIQYYNGEERAKGNILERFSAQQFPDLHSELNLSSLELGDSALYFCASSVALQGSGNTIYFGEGSWLTVV.

This clone was counted only a few times. The chain combines TRBV6-6 with TRBJ2-7; possible D gene TRBD1, 5 bases. The CDR3 contains 12 residues. V was trimmed by 4 bases and J by 7 bases, leaving 11 bases between them. The germline V gene encodes CDR1 MNHNY and CDR2 SVGAGI (reference sequence). The CDR3 is CASSSAQGEQYF. The CDR3 DNA follows: TGTGCCAGCAGTTCCGCCCAGGGAGAGCAGTACTTC.

This clone has a single count. The gene calls are TRBV9 and TRBJ2-3; a weak D match, TRBD2 (6 bases). The ends were cut back, 2 bases at V and 3 bases at J, with 10 bases in the middle. The germline V gene encodes CDR1 SGDLS and CDR2 YYNGEE. The CDR3 sequence is 14 residues long. The DNA for the CDR3 is TGTGCCAGCAGCGTCGGGGGAGAGACAGATACGCAGTATTTT. It specifies CASSVGGETDTQYF. The full variable domain, completed using reference TRBV9 and TRBJ2-3, is DSGVTQTPKHLITATGQRVTLRCSPRSGDLSVYWYQQSLDQGLQFLIQYYNGEERAKGNILERFSAQQFPDLHSELNLSSLELGDSALYFCASSVGGETDTQYFGPGTRLTVL.